The 23 T cell receptor beta chains in this list originate from one sample, sequenced in a study of T-cell memory formation after mild COVID-19. In TCRdb, the 5' RACE reads were re-called with MiXCR into one record per CDR3 protein. The sample consists of about 360,000 distinct CDR3 sequences, around 15% of them appearing once. The material sequenced was PBMCs or a T cell subset sorted from them (not recorded which). These receptors were taken from a man aged 18 to 30 who had mild COVID-19 (a few samples of this study predate the infection). Cell type and time point are not known.

This clonotype was counted a few times. The CDR3 nucleotides read TGTGCCAGCAGCCAAGCCGAGCGGACGTCGCGGGAGACCCAGTACTTC. It translates to CASSQAERTSRETQYF. The chain employs TRBV7-2 and TRBJ2-5; perhaps TRBD2 as D (5 bases). The V and J ends lost 5 bases and 5 bases respectively, with 21 bases between them. Germline V CDR1 and CDR2: SGHTA, FQGNSA. This CDR3 has 16 residues.

This clonotype showed up just a few times. The CDR3 is CASSYTRDHGYTF. The CDR3, as DNA: TGTGCCAGCAGTTACACGCGGGATCATGGCTACACCTTC. This chain connects TRBV6-5 to TRBJ1-2; D unclear. Deletions cut 2 bases from V and 6 bases from J, with 10 bases between. Germline CDR1 reads MNHEY; CDR2 reads SVGAGI. This CDR3 is built from 13 residues.

This clonotype was observed a handful of times. CDR3: CASSLFGDSDFSEQYF. CDR3 coding DNA: TGCGCCAGCAGCCTCTTTGGGGACAGCGACTTTAGCGAGCAGTACTTC. The chain links TRBV5-1 to TRBJ2-7; TRBD1 matches at 7 bases. Per the germline V gene, CDR1 is SGHRS and CDR2 is YFSETQ. There are 16 residues in the CDR3. The V and J ends lost 4 bases and 6 bases, in that order; junction bases with no gene match: 16.

The rearrangement uses TRBV20-1 and TRBJ2-7, with 10 bases aligning to TRBD2. CDR3 size: 14 residues. Germline V gives CDR1 DFQATT, CDR2 SNEGSKA (reference sequence). J lost 2 bases, V lost 5 bases, and 6 bases had no gene match. The CDR3 DNA follows: TGCAGTGCTTCTAGCGGGGGTTACCCCTACGAGCAGTACTTC. This gives the protein CSASSGGYPYEQYF.

This chain links TRBV6-6 with TRBJ2-6, with 11 bases fitting TRBD1. The germline CDR1 and CDR2 sequences are MNHNY and SVGAGI (reference sequence). With V trimmed by 6 bases and J by 2 bases, 3 bases remained unmatched. The CDR3 is 16 residues long. In DNA form, the CDR3 reads TGTGCCAGCAGGCGGGACAGGGGGGCTGGGGCCAACGTCCTGACTTTC. This translates into CASRRDRGAGANVLTF.

This chain joins TRBV7-9 and TRBJ2-6; TRBD2 matches at 7 bases. The germline CDR1 and CDR2 sequences are SEHNR and FQNEAQ (reference sequence). The CDR3 covers 18 residues. The V segment lost 4 bases and the J segment 0 bases; nucleotides outside the gene matches: 9. CDR3 in amino acids: CASSSPPGLSSGANVLTF. DNA for the CDR3: TGTGCCAGCAGCTCGCCACCGGGACTAAGCTCTGGGGCCAACGTCCTGACTTTC.

V and J are TRBV9 and TRBJ2-2; maybe TRBD1 (5 bases). Trimming removed 1 base from V and 6 bases from J, with 7 bases in between. Germline CDR1 is SGDLS and CDR2 is YYNGEE. The CDR3 is 13 residues long. The CDR3 spells CASSVQGAGELFF. The CDR3 region has the DNA TGTGCCAGCAGCGTACAGGGCGCCGGGGAGCTGTTTTTT.

The V gene is TRBV6-6, the J gene TRBJ1-1; D gene uncertain. The CDR3 is 13 residues long. In germline, CDR1 is MNHNY, CDR2 SVGAGI (reference sequence). V was pared by 3 bases and J by 3 bases, with 8 bases between. The CDR3 DNA reads TGTGCCAGCAGTTATGAGATTTACACTGAAGCTTTCTTT. It is translated as CASSYEIYTEAFF.

V gene TRBV9 combines with J gene TRBJ1-4; the D is unclear. Germline CDR1 reads SGDLS; CDR2 reads YYNGEE. Trimming shortened V by 4 bases and J by 5 bases, and 15 bases separated the two germline ends. The CDR3 consists of 15 residues. DNA for the CDR3: TGTGCCAGCAGCCCCAATAGTTTTGGGAATGAAAAACTGTTTTTT. It codes for CASSPNSFGNEKLFF.

The table lists this clonotype with a few counts. The chain links TRBV6-5 to TRBJ1-1; 8 nucleotides line up with TRBD1. This CDR3 contains 15 residues. Germline V gives CDR1 MNHEY, CDR2 SVGAGI. With V trimmed by 0 bases and J by 6 bases, 6 bases remained unmatched. The DNA of the CDR3 is TGTGCCAGCAGTTACTCCAGGGGGCCTGTATCTGAAGCTTTCTTT. Protein product: CASSYSRGPVSEAFF.

The V and J genes are TRBV11-2 and TRBJ2-7; 7 nucleotides line up with TRBD2. Per the germline V gene, CDR1 is SGHAT and CDR2 is FQNNGV. The CDR3 has 17 amino acids. V shed 5 bases and J 4 bases; nucleotides not matched to a gene: 17. DNA for the CDR3: TGTGCCAGCAGCCCTGGCTTTCGGGGGGTCGAAAAATACGAGCAGTACTTC. Amino acids: CASSPGFRGVEKYEQYF.

The rearrangement uses TRBV5-1 and TRBJ2-6; no clear D gene. V was pared by 4 bases and J by 0 bases, with 11 bases between. The germline V gene encodes CDR1 SGHRS and CDR2 YFSETQ. This CDR3 spans 16 amino acids. CDR3: CASSPMPGSGANVLTF. Here the CDR3 DNA reads TGCGCCAGCAGCCCAATGCCCGGCTCTGGGGCCAACGTCCTGACTTTC. The full variable domain, its missing parts supplied by reference TRBV5-1 and TRBJ2-6, is KAGVTQTPRYLIKTRGQQVTLSCSPISGHRSVSWYQQTPGQGLQFLFEYFSETQRNKGNFPGRFSGRQFSNSRSEMNVSTLELGDSALYLCASSPMPGSGANVLTFGAGSRLTVL.

The chain carries TRBV20-1 and TRBJ1-5, with TRBD1 as a possible D gene (5 bases). Trimming removed 0 bases from V and 7 bases from J, with 13 bases in between. Germline V gene sequence: CDR1 DFQATT, CDR2 SNEGSKA (reference sequence). The CDR3 is 14 residues long. The CDR3: CSARDSAGRQPQHF. The CDR3 coding sequence is TGCAGTGCTAGAGATTCGGCAGGGCGGCAGCCCCAGCATTTT.

This clonotype was seen more than once but under ten times. For the CDR3, the DNA is TGTGCCAGCTCACCCGCCTTGGGGATTGGTAATGAAAAACTGTTTTTT. Translation: CASSPALGIGNEKLFF. The chain links TRBV18 to TRBJ1-4; the D is unclear. The CDR3 spans 16 residues. Trimming took 3 bases from V and 4 from J, leaving 15 bases between them. Germline-derived CDR1 and CDR2 are KGHSH and LQKENI.

V is TRBV7-2 and J is TRBJ2-3; 9 bases line up with TRBD2. CDR3 length: 16 amino acids. The germline V gene encodes CDR1 SGHTA and CDR2 FQGNSA. The junction had 6 bases not matched to a gene; V was cut back by 2 bases and J by 3 bases. CDR3 nucleotides: TGTGCCAGCAGCTTATGGCGGGGGGGCCTTACAGATACGCAGTATTTT. The encoded protein is CASSLWRGGLTDTQYF.

Only a few counts were recorded for this clonotype. This chain uses TRBV10-3 with TRBJ1-1; unclear D gene. CDR1 and CDR2 from the germline V gene are ENHRY and SYGVKD. CDR3 length: 15 residues. Trimming pared 2 bases from V and 1 base from J, leaving 11 bases between. The CDR3 DNA sequence: TGTGCCATCAGTGAGGGGCAGGTCGGGAACACTGAAGCTTTCTTT. Its protein product is CAISEGQVGNTEAFF.

This chain links TRBV7-8 with TRBJ2-3; D gene uncertain. The CDR3 has 12 residues. Germline CDR1 and CDR2: SGHVS and FQNEAQ. V lost 2 bases and J lost 5, with 5 bases in between. The CDR3 coding sequence is TGTGCCAGCAGCTTAATAGTAGATACGCAGTATTTT. This sequence encodes CASSLIVDTQYF.

CDR3 in amino acids: CASSPSWGASGANVLTF. The CDR3 coding sequence is TGTGCCAGCAGCCCGAGTTGGGGGGCCTCTGGGGCCAACGTCCTGACTTTC. The V and J genes are TRBV11-2 and TRBJ2-6, with D perhaps matching TRBD1 or TRBD2 (6 bases each). Between the trimmed V and J ends, which lost 5 bases and 0 bases, there was a span of 14 bases. The CDR3 runs to 17 residues. The V gene's germline CDR1 is SGHAT and CDR2 FQNNGV.

This clonotype was observed a handful of times. V usage is TRBV7-9 and J usage is TRBJ1-4; 7 bases are shared with TRBD1. This CDR3 has 15 residues. The ends lost 6 bases at V and 8 bases at J; junction bases unmatched: 12. From germline, CDR1 is SEHNR and CDR2 FQNEAQ (reference sequence). CDR3 residues: CASSPRQGEVEKLFF. CDR3 in DNA: TGTGCCAGCAGTCCTAGACAGGGTGAGGTGGAAAAACTGTTTTTT. Full variable domain (outside the CDR3, taken from reference TRBV7-9 and TRBJ1-4): DTGVSQNPRHKITKRGQNVTFRCDPISEHNRLYWYRQTLGQGPEFLTYFQNEAQLEKSRLLSDRFSAERPKGSFSTLEIQRTEQGDSAMYLCASSPRQGEVEKLFFGSGTQLSVL.

V is TRBV5-1 and J is TRBJ1-1; 8 bases are a match to TRBD1. Unmatched junction bases numbered 13, after V lost 4 bases and J lost 5 bases. CDR3 size: 16 residues. Germline V lookup: CDR1 SGHRS, CDR2 YFSETQ. The CDR3 loop is CASSPASGGRGTEAFF. CDR3 sequence (DNA): TGCGCCAGCAGCCCTGCCTCAGGGGGCCGTGGGACTGAAGCTTTCTTT.

V usage is TRBV6-1 and J usage is TRBJ1-6; possibly TRBD1 for D (5 bases). V was shortened by 3 bases and J by 10 bases, with 19 bases between the two germline ends. The germline V gene has CDR1 MNHNS and CDR2 SASEGT. The length of the CDR3 is 16 residues. CDR3 nucleotides: TGTGCCAGCAGTGATGACGTGACAGCCCCTAGGTCACCCCTCCACTTT. Protein: CASSDDVTAPRSPLHF.

This clonotype was counted at least ten times. V is TRBV19 and J is TRBJ1-3, with D possibly TRBD1 on 5 matching bases. Germline lookup yields CDR1 LNHDA and CDR2 SQIVND (reference sequence). The CDR3 contains 16 residues. Trimming took 7 bases from V and 0 from J, leaving 16 bases between them. CDR3 nucleotide sequence: TGTGCCAGTACTACCTTCAACAGGAACTCTGGAAACACCATATATTTT. Translating gives CASTTFNRNSGNTIYF.

V gene TRBV20-1 combines with J gene TRBJ2-3; TRBD1 matches 8 bases. The CDR3 has 14 amino acids. Losses at the gene ends were 7 bases for V and 8 bases for J; bases not matched to a gene: 14. The V gene's germline CDR1 is DFQATT and CDR2 SNEGSKA (reference sequence). CDR3 DNA sequence: TGCAGTGTAGCCCTGACAGGGGCTAAAACTACGCAGTATTTT. This gives the protein CSVALTGAKTTQYF.